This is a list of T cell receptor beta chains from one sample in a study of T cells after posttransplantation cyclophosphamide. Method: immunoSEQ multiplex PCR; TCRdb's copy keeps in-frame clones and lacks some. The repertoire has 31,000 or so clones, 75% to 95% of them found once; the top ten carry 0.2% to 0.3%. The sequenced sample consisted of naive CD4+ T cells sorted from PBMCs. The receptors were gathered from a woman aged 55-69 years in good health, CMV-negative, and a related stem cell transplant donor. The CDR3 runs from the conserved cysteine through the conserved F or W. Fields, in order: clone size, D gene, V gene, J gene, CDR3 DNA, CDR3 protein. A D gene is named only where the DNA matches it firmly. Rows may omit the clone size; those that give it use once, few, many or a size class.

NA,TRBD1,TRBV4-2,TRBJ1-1,TGTGCCAGCAGCCAATCGGGACAGACGAACACTGAAGCTTTCTTT,CASSQSGQTNTEAFF
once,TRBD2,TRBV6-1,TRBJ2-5,TGTGCCAGCAGGAGGACTAGCGGGTATGAGACCCAGTACTTC,CASRRTSGYETQYF
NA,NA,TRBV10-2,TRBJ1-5,TGCGCCAGCAGTGACAGGGTAGGGTTACAGCCCCAGCATTTT,CASSDRVGLQPQHF
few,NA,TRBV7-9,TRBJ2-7,TGTGCCAGCAGCCTCCCCGGAGGGTACGAGCAGTACTTC,CASSLPGGYEQYF
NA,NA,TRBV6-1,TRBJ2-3,TGTGCCAGCAGCCGTCCACTTAGGGAGCCAGATACGCAGTATTTT,CASSRPLREPDTQYF
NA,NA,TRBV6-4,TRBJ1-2,TGTGCCAGCAGTAGGACAGATCGGGGTGGCTACACCTTC,CASSRTDRGGYTF
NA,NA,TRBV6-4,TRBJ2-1,TGTGCCAGCAGTGACTCCGCAGGGAGGATCAATGAGCAGTTCTTC,CASSDSAGRINEQFF
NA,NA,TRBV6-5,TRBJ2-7,TGTGCCAGCAGTGTACTAGGGCCTTCCTACGAGCAGTACTTC,CASSVLGPSYEQYF
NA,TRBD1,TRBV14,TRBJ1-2,TGTGCCAGCAGCCAAGATGGCCACAGGGGGCGGTATGGCTACACCTTC,CASSQDGHRGRYGYTF
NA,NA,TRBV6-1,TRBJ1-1,TGTGCCAGCAGTCAGGGACAACCGAACACTGAAGCTTTCTTT,CASSQGQPNTEAFF
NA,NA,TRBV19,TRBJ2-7,TGTGCCAGTAGTAGAAGGGAGAGCTCCTACGAGCAGTACTTC,CASSRRESSYEQYF
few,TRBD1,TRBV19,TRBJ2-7,TGTGCCACCAGCGACAGGGAGAACGAGCAGTACTTC,CATSDRENEQYF
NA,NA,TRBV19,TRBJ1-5,TGTGCCAGTAGTTTAACAGGGATCGGCAATCAGCCCCAGCATTTT,CASSLTGIGNQPQHF